These T cell receptor beta chains were read from a single sample in a study of CD8 T cells in Susac syndrome. In TCRdb, the immunoSEQ multiplex PCR reads were re-called with MiXCR into one record per CDR3 protein. The sample holds approximately 270,000 distinct CDR3 sequences, around 93% seen once. The sequencing sample was made of CD4+ T cells from PBMCs. The receptors come from a human donor with multiple sclerosis. Each CDR3 is given with its conserved first and last residue. D genes are given only for firm matches. Clone size, where shown, is once, few, many, or a class for clones that have expanded.

D	size	V	J	CDR3	DNA
TRBD2	NA	TRBV6-1	TRBJ2-2	CASRPPGLAVTGELFF	TGTGCCAGCAGGCCCCCGGGCCTAGCGGTAACCGGGGAGCTGTTTTTT
TRBD1	NA	TRBV2	TRBJ1-2	CASKHYYPDRENGYTF	TGTGCCAGCAAACATTACTATCCGGACAGGGAGAATGGCTACACCTTC
TRBD1	NA	TRBV6-1	TRBJ2-5	CAGQRRGETQYF	TGTGCGGGACAGCGAAGAGGAGAGACCCAGTACTTC
TRBD1	NA	TRBV7-9	TRBJ2-1	CASSHAGGNEQFF	TGTGCCAGCAGCCACGCAGGGGGCAATGAGCAGTTCTTC
NA	NA	TRBV28	TRBJ1-2	CASSLWDGAYYGYTF	TGTGCCAGCAGTTTATGGGACGGGGCGTACTATGGCTACACCTTC
NA	once	TRBV4-2	TRBJ1-2	CASSQERGATYGYTF	TGTGCCAGCAGCCAAGAACGGGGGGCGACCTATGGCTACACCTTC
NA	NA	TRBV6-5	TRBJ1-2	CASSYSGAGDYGYTF	TGTGCCAGCAGTTACTCAGGGGCGGGGGACTATGGCTACACCTTC
NA	once	TRBV18	TRBJ2-3	CASSPPLSTDTQYF	TGTGCCAGCTCACCCCCCCTCAGCACAGATACGCAGTATTTT
NA	NA	TRBV29-1	TRBJ1-2	CSAALGANYGYTF	TGCAGCGCTGCGTTGGGTGCTAACTATGGCTACACCTTC
NA	once	TRBV4-1	TRBJ2-5	CASSQEVAGGETQYF	TGCGCCAGCAGCCAAGAGGTGGCAGGGGGGGAGACCCAGTACTTC
NA	NA	TRBV11-1	TRBJ1-4	CASSPPGRGREKLFF	TGTGCCAGCAGCCCTCCGGGGCGGGGAAGAGAAAAACTGTTTTTT
NA	NA	TRBV3-1	TRBJ1-1	CASSQVEAEAFF	TGTGCCAGCAGCCAAGTTGAGGCTGAAGCTTTCTTT
NA	NA	TRBV9	TRBJ2-7	CASSGPRDGFSYEQYF	TGTGCCAGCAGCGGGCCTCGGGACGGCTTCTCCTACGAGCAGTACTTC
NA	NA	TRBV18	TRBJ1-4	CASSTGLNEKLFF	TGTGCCAGCTCAACGGGCCTCAATGAAAAACTGTTTTTT
NA	NA	TRBV20-1	TRBJ1-2	CSARPIDSDYGYTF	TGCAGTGCTAGACCTATAGACAGTGACTATGGCTACACCTTC
NA	NA	TRBV3-1	TRBJ2-3	CASSQAGFTDTQYF	TGTGCCAGCAGCCAAGCAGGATTCACAGATACGCAGTATTTT
NA	NA	TRBV29-1	TRBJ1-1	CSVLGGQMNTEAFF	TGCAGCGTTCTGGGGGGCCAAATGAACACTGAAGCTTTCTTT
NA	NA	TRBV18	TRBJ1-5	CASSPERSNQPQHF	TGTGCCAGCTCACCGGAGAGGAGCAATCAGCCCCAGCATTTT
NA	NA	TRBV6-4	TRBJ1-5	CASSDCELRVTLRVLGPQHF	TGTGCCAGCAGTGACTGCGAGTTGCGGGTTACATTGAGAGTGCTGGGGCCCCAGCATTTT
TRBD1	NA	TRBV6-1	TRBJ2-2	CASGDSSLNTGELFF	TGTGCCAGTGGGGACAGCTCACTCAACACCGGGGAGCTGTTTTTT
NA	NA	TRBV24-1	TRBJ2-6	CATSLTGTGANVLTF	TGTGCCACCAGTCTTACAGGGACTGGGGCCAACGTCCTGACTTTC
NA	NA	TRBV30	TRBJ1-1	CAWIGQPNTEAFF	TGTGCCTGGATCGGACAGCCAAACACTGAAGCTTTCTTT
NA	NA	TRBV25-1	TRBJ1-6	CASKSSYNSPLHF	TGTGCCAGCAAAAGCTCCTATAATTCACCCCTCCACTTT
TRBD2	NA	TRBV4-1	TRBJ2-1	CASSQVSGTSASSYNEQFF	TGCGCCAGCAGCCAAGTATCCGGGACTAGCGCGAGCTCCTACAATGAGCAGTTCTTC
NA	NA	TRBV5-1	TRBJ2-1	CASSTFRGLEQFF	TGCGCCAGCAGCACATTCAGGGGTCTGGAGCAGTTCTTC
NA	NA	TRBV6-4	TRBJ2-5	CASSDSTVLQETQYF	TGTGCCAGCAGTGACTCGACAGTCCTCCAAGAGACCCAGTACTTC
NA	NA	TRBV7-2	TRBJ2-7	CASSLDGALEQYF	TGTGCCAGCAGCTTAGACGGCGCGCTCGAGCAGTACTTC
NA	NA	TRBV27	TRBJ2-7	CASSQGGHEQYF	TGTGCCAGCAGTCAGGGGGGCCACGAGCAGTACTTC
TRBD2	NA	TRBV5-6	TRBJ2-3	CASRTTSGGEDTQYF	TGTGCCAGCAGGACGACTAGCGGGGGGGAAGATACGCAGTATTTT
NA	once	TRBV29-1	TRBJ2-1	CSVTAGLFNEQFF	TGCAGCGTAACAGCTGGGCTTTTTAATGAGCAGTTCTTC
TRBD2	NA	TRBV28	TRBJ2-5	CASSFGGLDTQETQYF	TGTGCCAGCAGTTTTGGCGGACTAGATACTCAAGAGACCCAGTACTTC
TRBD2	NA	TRBV5-1	TRBJ2-7	CASSKELAGSTYEQYF	TGCGCCAGCAGCAAAGAGCTAGCGGGGAGTACCTACGAGCAGTACTTC
TRBD1	NA	TRBV12-3/TRBV12-4	TRBJ1-5	CASSSGTGLGDQPQHF	TGTGCCAGCAGCTCCGGGACAGGGCTAGGGGATCAGCCCCAGCATTTT
NA	NA	TRBV3-1	TRBJ2-1	CASSQAGTNNEQFF	TGTGCCAGCAGCCAAGCCGGGACAAACAATGAGCAGTTCTTC
TRBD1	NA	TRBV19	TRBJ2-4	CASSRPGQGTKNIQYF	TGTGCCAGTAGTAGACCGGGACAGGGGACCAAAAACATTCAGTACTTC
TRBD2	NA	TRBV2	TRBJ2-1	CASRASGGSYNEQFF	TGTGCCAGCAGGGCTAGCGGGGGATCCTACAATGAGCAGTTCTTC
NA	NA	TRBV19	TRBJ1-5	CASTLGIQPQHF	TGTGCCAGTACCCTCGGGATTCAGCCCCAGCATTTT
NA	NA	TRBV29-1	TRBJ2-2	CSVRDSGHTGELFF	TGCAGCGTACGAGACAGTGGGCACACCGGGGAGCTGTTTTTT
TRBD1	NA	TRBV27	TRBJ1-2	CASSHRGLNYGYTF	TGTGCCAGCAGCCACAGGGGTCTTAACTATGGCTACACCTTC
TRBD1	NA	TRBV18	TRBJ2-7	CASSRGDSFYEQYF	TGTGCCAGCTCACGTGGGGACAGTTTCTACGAGCAGTACTTC
TRBD1	once	TRBV18	TRBJ1-1	CASSRQGAVEAFF	TGTGCCAGCTCGAGACAGGGGGCGGTTGAAGCTTTCTTT
NA	NA	TRBV9	TRBJ1-2	CASSVQGSHPYGYTF	TGTGCCAGCAGCGTACAGGGATCCCATCCCTATGGCTACACCTTC
TRBD1	NA	TRBV6-1	TRBJ1-1	CASLAYRGPFGTEAFF	TGTGCCAGCCTGGCCTACAGGGGCCCCTTTGGCACTGAAGCTTTCTTT
NA	NA	TRBV11-2	TRBJ1-4	CASSRRGIEEKLFF	TGTGCCAGCAGCAGACGGGGTATAGAGGAAAAACTGTTTTTT
NA	NA	TRBV4-1	TRBJ2-3	CASSHVDRTDTQYF	TGCGCCAGCAGCCACGTGGACCGAACAGATACGCAGTATTTT
NA	NA	TRBV4-1	TRBJ2-1	CASSQVPRDNEQFF	TGCGCCAGCAGCCAAGTTCCCCGTGACAATGAGCAGTTCTTC
TRBD2	NA	TRBV12-3/TRBV12-4	TRBJ2-1	CASSSVAGGNNEQFF	TGTGCCAGCAGTTCCGTAGCGGGAGGGAACAATGAGCAGTTCTTC
TRBD1	once	TRBV12-3/TRBV12-4	TRBJ1-6	CASSPTGGGSPLHF	TGTGCCAGCAGCCCTACAGGGGGCGGATCACCCCTCCACTTT
TRBD1	NA	TRBV7-2	TRBJ2-7	CASSPSGQGAYEQYF	TGTGCCAGCAGCCCCTCGGGACAGGGTGCCTACGAGCAGTACTTC
TRBD2	NA	TRBV4-2	TRBJ2-3	CASSPALGGGTDTQYF	TGTGCCAGCAGCCCCGCACTCGGGGGGGGCACAGATACGCAGTATTTT
NA	NA	TRBV3-1	TRBJ2-3	CASSQPGDHTDTQYF	TGTGCCAGCAGCCAGCCAGGTGACCACACAGATACGCAGTATTTT
NA	once	TRBV6-6	TRBJ1-5	CASSYSRRAPNQPQHF	TGTGCCAGCAGTTACTCGCGCAGGGCACCCAATCAGCCCCAGCATTTT
NA	NA	TRBV4-2	TRBJ2-3	CASSQGDSSTDTQYF	TGTGCCAGCAGCCAAGGGGATTCTAGCACAGATACGCAGTATTTT
TRBD2	NA	TRBV20-1	TRBJ2-1	CSARLAGEHNEQFF	TGCAGTGCTAGACTAGCGGGTGAGCACAATGAGCAGTTCTTC
NA	few	TRBV30	TRBJ1-2	CAMSGTGRGYTF	TGTGCTATGTCCGGGACGGGTCGAGGCTACACCTTC